The subject of this entry is one TCR beta chain. The assay was immunoSEQ multiplex PCR, and TCRdb's table has in-frame clones only and misses some. The sample shows approximately 97,000 clones, approximately 96% of them seen only once. The data originate from a study of technical replicates of blood from several donors. Germline CDR1 reads SGHTS; CDR2 reads YDEGEE. Trimming shortened V by 4 bases and J by 6 bases, and 20 bases separated the two germline ends. The CDR3 runs 15 residues. The sample was T cells isolated from PBMCs. This chain connects TRBV5-8 to TRBJ2-7; D is possibly TRBD2 (5 bases). This TCR derives from a human donor in good health. The CDR3 is CASSRPGNTGREQYF. Written as DNA, the CDR3 is TGTGCCAGCAGCCGACCCGGGAACACCGGACGCGAGCAGTACTTC. The whole variable domain, filled in from reference TRBV5-8 and TRBJ2-7, reads EAGVTQSPTHLIKTRGQQATLRCSPISGHTSVYWYQQALGLGLQFLLWYDEGEERNRGNFPPRFSGRQFPNYSSELNVNALELEDSALYLCASSRPGNTGREQYFGPGTRLTVT.